This T cell receptor beta chain derives from a study of blood T cell repertoires in COVID-19. Study overall: The analysed material was cDNA or gDNA that came from T cells, B-cell-depleted T cells, or PBMCs.

In the original analysis: Amplified reference gene primers provided the basis for estimating nucleated cell counts. The repertoire was sequenced with immunoSEQ multiplex PCR; TCRdb's copy has only in-frame clones and lacks some. From that table come the V and J calls and clone size; the DNA was used to work out D and trimming. In the table there are 250,000 or so clones, around nine tenths of which are singletons. Trimming left V 2 bases short and J 1 base short, with 8 bases between. This CDR3 contains 14 residues. Germline loops: CDR1 MGHRA, CDR2 YSYEKL. The receptor comes from a woman in her seventies with active or convalescent COVID-19. The sequencing sample was made of peripheral blood. The genes are TRBV4-1 and TRBJ1-1; D is uncertain. This chain's CDR3 is CASSQQTPNTEAFF. The CDR3 DNA is TGCGCCAGCAGCCAACAGACACCGAACACTGAAGCTTTCTTT.